The 26 T cell receptor beta chains presented below share a single source sample, sequenced in a study of blood T cell repertoires in COVID-19. The protocol was immunoSEQ multiplex PCR, while the TCRdb copy is restricted to in-frame clones and leaves out a portion. The table records approximately 180,000 clones, about 83% of them present only once. Sequenced sample: peripheral blood. These receptors were collected from a person between 70 and 80 years old with COVID-19, enrolled during active disease.

This clone appeared a single time. The chain uses TRBV19 and TRBJ2-5; TRBD2 matches at 8 bases. The germline V gene has CDR1 LNHDA and CDR2 SQIVND (reference sequence). Germline trimming cut 3 bases from V and 3 bases from J; bases unmatched to any gene: 9. CDR3 size: 16 residues. The chain's CDR3 is CASSMDRGGPEETQYF. For the CDR3, the DNA is TGTGCCAGTAGTATGGATCGGGGGGGCCCTGAAGAGACCCAGTACTTC.

The chain links TRBV2 to TRBJ2-3, with a tentative D call TRBD1 (6 bases). V lost 5 bases to trimming and J lost 0 bases, with 15 bases between them. The germline CDR1 and CDR2 sequences are SNHLY and FYNNEI. This CDR3 has 16 amino acids. CDR3 protein: CASSFRPRGSTDTQYF. CDR3 nucleotide sequence: TGTGCCAGCAGTTTTAGACCCAGGGGAAGCACAGATACGCAGTATTTT.

V and J are TRBV3-1 (or the pseudogene TRBV3-2) and TRBJ1-5, with a possible D match to TRBD1 (5 bases). Germline V CDR1 and CDR2: LGHDT, YNNKEL (reference sequence). The V end was cut by 0 bases, the J end by 7 bases, with 13 bases between. The CDR3 has 15 amino acids. CDR3 region: CASSQDRGGKQPQHF. The DNA for the CDR3 is TGTGCCAGCAGCCAAGATCGGGGGGGGAAGCAGCCCCAGCATTTT.

The chain combines TRBV27 with TRBJ2-7; 11 bases are shared with TRBD2. This CDR3 region has 15 residues. V dropped 5 bases and J dropped 0; count of bases not matched to a gene: 3. Germline V CDR1 and CDR2: MNHEY, SMNVEV (reference sequence). CDR3 residues: CASSPLAGGSYEQYF. Here the CDR3 DNA reads TGTGCCAGCAGTCCTCTAGCGGGAGGCTCCTACGAGCAGTACTTC.

J is TRBJ2-7 and V is TRBV27; the match to TRBD2 covers 8 bases. J gave up 2 bases and V 2 bases, and 5 bases lay outside the gene matches. Per the germline V gene, CDR1 is MNHEY and CDR2 is SMNVEV (reference sequence). The CDR3 totals 15 residues. In DNA form, the CDR3 reads TGTGCCAGCAGTTTACTAGCGGGCGCCACCTACGAGCAGTACTTC. It yields the protein CASSLLAGATYEQYF.

This chain links TRBV6-1 with TRBJ2-7; 8 nucleotides match TRBD1. The CDR3 is made up of 15 amino acids. With V trimmed by 1 base and J by 2 bases, 4 bases remained unmatched. Germline V gene data show CDR1 as MNHNS and CDR2 as SASEGT. As DNA, the CDR3 is TGTGCCAGCAGTGAAGGATTACAGGGGGCCTACGAGCAGTACTTC. This encodes CASSEGLQGAYEQYF.

The chain employs TRBV27 and TRBJ1-1, with 8 bases that match TRBD1. CDR3 size: 14 residues. V shed 6 bases, J shed 5 bases, and the junction held 8 bases outside the gene matches. The V gene's germline CDR1 is MNHEY and CDR2 SMNVEV (reference sequence). CDR3 protein: CASRLGQGGTEAFF. CDR3 in DNA: TGTGCCAGCAGACTCGGACAGGGAGGGACTGAAGCTTTCTTT.

The genes are TRBV19 and TRBJ2-3, with 8 bases fitting TRBD1. CDR3 length: 16 residues. V dropped 6 bases and J dropped 4; count of bases not matched to a gene: 12. Germline CDR1 is LNHDA and CDR2 is SQIVND (reference sequence). The chain's CDR3 is CASRRETGQGADTQYF. CDR3 DNA sequence: TGTGCCAGTAGGAGAGAAACCGGACAGGGTGCAGATACGCAGTATTTT.

This clone was counted only a few times. This chain connects TRBV19 to TRBJ2-1; 9 bases map to TRBD2. Germline loops: CDR1 LNHDA, CDR2 SQIVND (reference sequence). With V trimmed by 1 base and J by 5 bases, 6 bases remained unmatched. The CDR3 loop spans 16 amino acids. The CDR3 spells CASSIVLAGHHNEQFF. Written as DNA, the CDR3 is TGTGCCAGTAGTATAGTTCTAGCGGGACATCACAATGAGCAGTTCTTC.

The V and J genes are TRBV5-1 and TRBJ1-4; D is unclear. V shed 3 bases and J shed 8 bases, with 17 bases lying between them. CDR3 length equals 15 residues. The germline V gene encodes CDR1 SGHRS and CDR2 YFSETQ. CDR3 DNA: TGCGCCAGCAGCTATACAGACCCATCACGGGAAAAACTGTTTTTT. Its protein product is CASSYTDPSREKLFF.

This sequence joins TRBV2 and TRBJ2-7; D not certain. The CDR3 extends over 11 amino acids. Trimming pared 7 bases from V and 4 bases from J, leaving 8 bases between. Germline CDR1 is SNHLY and CDR2 is FYNNEI. The CDR3 loop reads CASTLSYEQYF. CDR3 DNA: TGTGCCAGCACCCTGAGTTACGAGCAGTACTTC.

This chain joins TRBV19 and TRBJ2-2; 7 bases are shared with TRBD1. The length of the CDR3 is 13 residues. The trim removed 1 base at V and 12 bases at J, leaving 5 bases unmatched. Germline values: CDR1 LNHDA, CDR2 SQIVND (reference sequence). The chain's CDR3 is CASSIGSTGQLFF. CDR3 bases: TGTGCCAGTAGTATAGGGTCGACAGGGCAGCTGTTTTTT.

V usage is TRBV6-2 or TRBV6-3 and J usage is TRBJ1-2, with a weak D call TRBD1 (6 bases). V lost 7 bases and J lost 4, with 19 bases in between. The germline gives CDR1 MNHEY, CDR2 SVGEGT. The CDR3 has 15 amino acids. The CDR3 loop reads CASIPLGAGIYGYTF. The DNA of the CDR3 is TGTGCCAGCATCCCGTTGGGGGCCGGGATCTATGGCTACACCTTC.

The chain uses TRBV20-1 and TRBJ1-2; D is uncertain. Between the trimmed V and J ends, which lost 6 bases and 6 bases, there was a span of 5 bases. This CDR3 spans 9 amino acids. The germline gives CDR1 DFQATT, CDR2 SNEGSKA (reference sequence). The CDR3 region has the DNA TGCAGTGCGGAGCATGGCTACACCTTC. It specifies CSAEHGYTF.

The genes are TRBV5-5 and TRBJ1-3; tentative D call: TRBD1 (6 bases). CDR1 SGHKS and CDR2 YYEKEE come from the germline V gene (reference sequence). CDR3 length: 11 amino acids. V dropped 0 bases and J dropped 16 bases, with 11 bases sitting between them. DNA for the CDR3: TGTGCCAGCAGCTTGGACAGGGATGCTTATTTT. It codes for CASSLDRDAYF. The whole variable domain, remainder taken from reference TRBV5-5 and TRBJ1-3, is DAGVTQSPTHLIKTRGQQVTLRCSPISGHKSVSWYQQVLGQGPQFIFQYYEKEERGRGNFPDRFSARQFPNYSSELNVNALLLGDSALYLCASSLDRDAYFGEGSWLTVV.

The rearrangement links TRBV5-4 to TRBJ2-5; D is ambiguous. This CDR3 region has 14 residues. The ends were cut back, 0 bases at V and 3 bases at J, with 9 bases in the middle. The germline V gene has CDR1 SGHNT and CDR2 YYREEE (reference sequence). As DNA, the CDR3 is TGTGCCAGCAGCTTGGGACACACCGAAGAGACCCAGTACTTC. Translating it yields CASSLGHTEETQYF.

This chain joins TRBV4-3 and TRBJ1-6; D is uncertain. V lost 5 bases, J lost 5 bases, and 10 bases lay in between. This CDR3 has 14 residues. Germline CDR1 reads LGHNA; CDR2 reads YSLEER. The CDR3 bases are TGCGCCAGCAGCGGCGGGGAGGATAATTCACCCCTCCACTTT. Translating it yields CASSGGEDNSPLHF.

V is TRBV5-4 and J is TRBJ2-7, with D maybe TRBD2 (5 bases). Trimming stripped 4 bases from V and 7 bases from J, with 18 bases between. Germline V gives CDR1 SGHNT, CDR2 YYREEE (reference sequence). The CDR3 length is 14 residues. CDR3 DNA: TGTGCCAGCAGCCCGGAGGTCGCCGCTACGGAGCAGTACTTC. This encodes CASSPEVAATEQYF.

CDR3 sequence (DNA): TGTGCCAGCAGCTTAGCGGTGGACAGGGGGTTCACTGAAGCTTTCTTT. This encodes CASSLAVDRGFTEAFF. The chain uses TRBV11-2 and TRBJ1-1; 10 nucleotides match TRBD1. V lost 1 base and J lost 4; bases outside the gene matches: 6. Germline V gives CDR1 SGHAT, CDR2 FQNNGV. This CDR3 has 16 residues.

V is TRBV11-2 and J is TRBJ2-1; D perhaps matches TRBD2 (7 bases). With 1 base removed from V and 15 bases from J, the gap between germline ends came to 16 bases. This CDR3 has 13 residues. Germline V gives CDR1 SGHAT, CDR2 FQNNGV. The DNA of the CDR3 is TGTGCCAGCAGCTTAGCACAGGGAGGGAAAACGTTCTTC. Translating gives CASSLAQGGKTFF.

The CDR3 loop is CASSPDPTRSYEQYF. CDR3 sequence (DNA): TGTGCCAGCAGTCCCGACCCGACAAGATCCTACGAGCAGTACTTC. V gene TRBV28 combines with J gene TRBJ2-7; D not certain. Germline loops: CDR1 MDHEN, CDR2 SYDVKM. V dropped 5 bases and J dropped 1 base, with 15 bases sitting between them. The CDR3 is 15 residues long.

This clone has just a few counts. DNA for the CDR3: TGTGCCAGCAGCCAGATTGGACAGGGAAGCAATCAGCCCCAGCATTTT. Translated: CASSQIGQGSNQPQHF. V usage is TRBV7-8 and J usage is TRBJ1-5; TRBD1 matches at 8 bases. Germline V gene lookup returns CDR1 SGHVS and CDR2 FQNEAQ. V shed 5 bases and J 1 base; nucleotides not matched to a gene: 7. This CDR3 region has 16 residues.

The rearrangement uses TRBV11-2 and TRBJ2-5; no reliable D call. CDR1 is SGHAT, CDR2 FQNNGV, per germline. The CDR3 spans 12 residues. V lost 0 bases, J lost 5 bases, and 4 bases lay in between. The CDR3 DNA reads TGTGCCAGCAGCTTAGATGGCGAGACCCAGTACTTC. Protein sequence: CASSLDGETQYF.

The J gene is TRBJ1-5, the V gene TRBV6-5; possibly TRBD1 for D (6 bases). Germline values: CDR1 MNHEY, CDR2 SVGAGI. Trimming took off 6 bases at V and 3 bases at J, with 12 bases between the two ends. The CDR3 loop spans 14 amino acids. Here the CDR3 DNA reads TGTGCCAGCAGGGGGGCAGGGAACAATCAGCCCCAGCATTTT. Translated, it gives CASRGAGNNQPQHF.

The V call is TRBV19, the J call TRBJ2-4; D might be TRBD1 (6 bases). V lost 7 bases, J lost 0 bases, and 10 bases lay in between. Germline loops: CDR1 LNHDA, CDR2 SQIVND (reference sequence). This CDR3 is 14 amino acids long. The CDR3 DNA sequence: TGTGCCAGTACCCAGGACAGAGCCAAAAACATTCAGTACTTC. As protein: CASTQDRAKNIQYF.

Only one count was recorded for this clone. J is TRBJ2-2 and V is TRBV2; D remains unclear. Per the germline V gene, CDR1 is SNHLY and CDR2 is FYNNEI. Trimming pared 7 bases from V and 0 bases from J, leaving 12 bases between. The CDR3 is 15 residues long. CDR3 coding DNA: TGTGCCAGCAAGTTTGAACAGACGAACACCGGGGAGCTGTTTTTT. This encodes CASKFEQTNTGELFF.